Sequencing of this TCR beta chain was carried out in a study of cytomegalovirus exposure and HLA in healthy donors. V trimming: 3 bases; J trimming: 2 bases; junction bases outside the gene matches: 3. This CDR3 has 16 amino acids. Germline assignment: CDR1 LNHNV and CDR2 YYDKDF (reference sequence). Produced via immunoSEQ multiplex PCR; TCRdb's table is partial and in-frame only. The repertoire includes 200,000 to 250,000 clones, around four fifths of them detected once, and less than 7% sits in the top ten. Overall study findings and caveats: Researchers catalogued roughly 170 TCR beta chains as cytomegalovirus-associated. The majority of TCR sequences were rare, yet some public TCRs appeared in many donors.

Of note for this clone: Its specificity is not known.

The sequence came from a woman between 18 and 29 years old in good health and CMV-seronegative. V is TRBV15 and J is TRBJ2-1, with TRBD2 matching 11 bases. Sequencing was carried out using PBMCs. CDR3 region: CATSSSGRGPYNEQFF. The CDR3 DNA reads TGTGCCACCAGCAGTAGCGGGAGGGGCCCCTACAATGAGCAGTTCTTC.